This is a list of T cell receptor beta chains from one sample in a study of response to subunit inactivated influenza vaccine. TCRdb analysed the RT-PCR reads with MiXCR anew, one entry per CDR3 protein. The sample yields around 580,000 distinct CDR3 sequences, 14% seen once. The sample in question was PBMCs from blood, obtained less than 13 days after vaccination. The receptors originated from a man aged 50-59 years who received an inactivated influenza vaccine. The CDR3 runs from the conserved cysteine through the conserved F or W. A D gene is named only where the DNA matches it firmly. Clone size, where shown, is once, few, many, or a class for clones that have expanded.

V gene: TRBV7-9
J gene: TRBJ2-3
clone size: many
D gene: TRBD1
CDR3 DNA: TGTGCCAGCAGCTACTTACAGGGGTTCAGCACAGATACGCAGTATTTT
CDR3 protein: CASSYLQGFSTDTQYF

V gene: TRBV4-3
J gene: TRBJ1-3
clone size: few
D gene: NA
CDR3 DNA: TGCGCCAGCAGCCAAGGTGGGGGCAGCTTCTCTGGAAACACCATATATTTT
CDR3 protein: CASSQGGGSFSGNTIYF

V gene: TRBV7-2
J gene: TRBJ2-2
clone size: NA
D gene: NA
CDR3 DNA: TGTGCCAGCACCACCTATACGAACACCGGGGAGCTGTTTTTT
CDR3 protein: CASTTYTNTGELFF

V gene: TRBV7-9
J gene: TRBJ2-2
clone size: few
D gene: NA
CDR3 DNA: TGTGCCAGCAGCATTGACTTTGGCGGGGAGCTGTTTTTT
CDR3 protein: CASSIDFGGELFF

V gene: TRBV28
J gene: TRBJ2-2
clone size: NA
D gene: TRBD2
CDR3 DNA: TGTGCCAGCAGCTCACCGCGGTTGCGGGAGTTAGGCACCGGGGAGCTGTTTTTT
CDR3 protein: CASSSPRLRELGTGELFF

V gene: TRBV12-3/TRBV12-4
J gene: TRBJ1-3
clone size: NA
D gene: NA
CDR3 DNA: TGTGCCAGCAGTCCCCCCCGCCCTGGAAACACCATATATTTT
CDR3 protein: CASSPPRPGNTIYF

V gene: TRBV5-1
J gene: TRBJ2-1
clone size: few
D gene: NA
CDR3 DNA: TGCGCCAGCAGCTCTAGTGGAGAACTTTCCTACAATGAGCAGTTCTTC
CDR3 protein: CASSSSGELSYNEQFF

V gene: TRBV5-1
J gene: TRBJ1-4
clone size: few
D gene: TRBD1
CDR3 DNA: TGCGCCAGCAGCGTGGACAGGGGCGGGGGTGGAGAAAAACTGTTTTTT
CDR3 protein: CASSVDRGGGGEKLFF

V gene: TRBV15
J gene: TRBJ1-2
clone size: many
D gene: NA
CDR3 DNA: TGTGCCACCAGCAGGGACCTGACCGAAGGCTACACCTTC
CDR3 protein: CATSRDLTEGYTF

V gene: TRBV4-3
J gene: TRBJ2-5
clone size: NA
D gene: NA
CDR3 DNA: TGCGCCAGCAGCCAAGATCGGTCCGGGGGCGGGGAGACCCAGTACTTC
CDR3 protein: CASSQDRSGGGETQYF

V gene: TRBV27
J gene: TRBJ1-5
clone size: few
D gene: NA
CDR3 DNA: TGTGCCAGCAGCATCAGGAGCAATCAGCCCCAGCATTTT
CDR3 protein: CASSIRSNQPQHF

V gene: TRBV28
J gene: TRBJ2-3
clone size: NA
D gene: NA
CDR3 DNA: TGTGCCAGCAGCCTCCGACCCTACGCGGGCACAGATACGCAGTATTTT
CDR3 protein: CASSLRPYAGTDTQYF

V gene: TRBV7-9
J gene: TRBJ2-3
clone size: NA
D gene: NA
CDR3 DNA: TGTGCCAGCAGCCCAGGGGACACAGATACGCAGTATTTT
CDR3 protein: CASSPGDTDTQYF

V gene: TRBV20-1
J gene: TRBJ2-1
clone size: NA
D gene: NA
CDR3 DNA: TGCAGTGCTATGGGATCGACAGAGCAGTTCTTC
CDR3 protein: CSAMGSTEQFF

V gene: TRBV20-1
J gene: TRBJ2-5
clone size: few
D gene: TRBD2
CDR3 DNA: TGCAGTGCTAGGTCGACTAGCGGCAAAGAGACCCAGTACTTC
CDR3 protein: CSARSTSGKETQYF

V gene: TRBV4-2
J gene: TRBJ1-5
clone size: few
D gene: NA
CDR3 DNA: TGTGCCAGCAGCATGGGCAGGGCGAGGAGCAATCAGCCCCAGCATTTT
CDR3 protein: CASSMGRARSNQPQHF

V gene: TRBV7-2
J gene: TRBJ1-3
clone size: NA
D gene: NA
CDR3 DNA: TGTGCCAGCAGCTCTGAGGGAACTGGAAACACCATATATTTT
CDR3 protein: CASSSEGTGNTIYF

V gene: TRBV14
J gene: TRBJ2-7
clone size: NA
D gene: NA
CDR3 DNA: TGTGCCAGCAGCCAAGATTTGGCACGGGGGGAGCAGTACTTC
CDR3 protein: CASSQDLARGEQYF

V gene: TRBV20-1
J gene: TRBJ2-1
clone size: few
D gene: NA
CDR3 DNA: TGCAGTGCTCGCGATGAAACCGGGCAATTTTGGAATGAGCAGTTCTTC
CDR3 protein: CSARDETGQFWNEQFF

V gene: TRBV6-5
J gene: TRBJ2-1
clone size: NA
D gene: NA
CDR3 DNA: TGTGCCAGCAGTTTTCTCGGACCGGGCCTCGATGAGCAGTTCTTC
CDR3 protein: CASSFLGPGLDEQFF

V gene: TRBV12-3/TRBV12-4
J gene: TRBJ2-2
clone size: few
D gene: TRBD2
CDR3 DNA: TGTGCCAGCAGCCCACTAGCGGGCACCGGGGAGCTGTTTTTT
CDR3 protein: CASSPLAGTGELFF

V gene: TRBV5-1
J gene: TRBJ2-1
clone size: NA
D gene: NA
CDR3 DNA: TGCGCCAGCAGCTTGCAAGGGGCGAGCTCCTACAATGAGCAGTTCTTC
CDR3 protein: CASSLQGASSYNEQFF

V gene: TRBV11-2
J gene: TRBJ2-1
clone size: NA
D gene: NA
CDR3 DNA: TGTGCCAGCAGCTCTACGGGAATTTACAATGAGCAGTTCTTC
CDR3 protein: CASSSTGIYNEQFF

V gene: TRBV4-1
J gene: TRBJ1-6
clone size: NA
D gene: NA
CDR3 DNA: TGCGCCAGCAGCGTCGCGGGGAATTCACCCCTCCACTTT
CDR3 protein: CASSVAGNSPLHF

V gene: TRBV6-5
J gene: TRBJ2-5
clone size: NA
D gene: NA
CDR3 DNA: TGTGCCAGCAGTTACTCGATAGTGGGGGGCCAAGAGACCCAGTACTTC
CDR3 protein: CASSYSIVGGQETQYF

V gene: TRBV7-2
J gene: TRBJ2-1
clone size: few
D gene: NA
CDR3 DNA: TGTGCCAGCAGCTTAGGTGGTCGGCAGTTCTTC
CDR3 protein: CASSLGGRQFF

V gene: TRBV11-2
J gene: TRBJ1-2
clone size: NA
D gene: NA
CDR3 DNA: TGTGCCAGCAGCTTAGATGCACTAGGCTATGGCTACACCTTC
CDR3 protein: CASSLDALGYGYTF

V gene: TRBV11-2
J gene: TRBJ2-5
clone size: NA
D gene: TRBD2
CDR3 DNA: TGTGCCAGCAGCCGAAGAGGGACTAGCGGGGTGGGGGTAGGGGAGACCCAGTACTTC
CDR3 protein: CASSRRGTSGVGVGETQYF

V gene: TRBV5-1
J gene: TRBJ2-1
clone size: NA
D gene: NA
CDR3 DNA: TGCGCCAGTGCAGTGGCTTCCAACAATGAGCAGTTCTTC
CDR3 protein: CASAVASNNEQFF

V gene: TRBV12-3/TRBV12-4
J gene: TRBJ2-7
clone size: NA
D gene: NA
CDR3 DNA: TGTGCCAGCAGCACAACGCAGTACGAGCAGTACTTC
CDR3 protein: CASSTTQYEQYF

V gene: TRBV7-9
J gene: TRBJ2-7
clone size: NA
D gene: NA
CDR3 DNA: TGTGCCAGCAGGATGACCCAGGGGAAACTCTCCTACGAGCAGTACTTC
CDR3 protein: CASRMTQGKLSYEQYF

V gene: TRBV5-1
J gene: TRBJ1-1
clone size: many
D gene: NA
CDR3 DNA: TGCGCCAGCAGCAATACAGTGAACACTGAAGCTTTCTTT
CDR3 protein: CASSNTVNTEAFF

V gene: TRBV11-2
J gene: TRBJ2-1
clone size: NA
D gene: NA
CDR3 DNA: TGTGCCAGCAGCTTAAACCCCGGGACATACAATGAGCAGTTCTTC
CDR3 protein: CASSLNPGTYNEQFF

V gene: TRBV20-1
J gene: TRBJ2-7
clone size: NA
D gene: TRBD2
CDR3 DNA: TGCAGTGCTAGGGCTCCGGGAGGCGAGCAGTACTTC
CDR3 protein: CSARAPGGEQYF

V gene: TRBV29-1
J gene: TRBJ2-1
clone size: few
D gene: NA
CDR3 DNA: TGCAGCGTATTCGGGGGACAATACTACAATGAGCAGTTCTTC
CDR3 protein: CSVFGGQYYNEQFF

V gene: TRBV4-2
J gene: TRBJ1-2
clone size: NA
D gene: NA
CDR3 DNA: TGTGCCAGCAGCCAAGAAAGTATGAACTATGGCTACACCTTC
CDR3 protein: CASSQESMNYGYTF

V gene: TRBV20-1
J gene: TRBJ1-6
clone size: NA
D gene: TRBD1
CDR3 DNA: TGCAGTGCTAGGATCGGGACAGTGCTAAATTCACCCCTCCACTTT
CDR3 protein: CSARIGTVLNSPLHF

V gene: TRBV7-9
J gene: TRBJ2-2
clone size: few
D gene: TRBD1
CDR3 DNA: TGTGCCAGCAGCCTGAGCCCGGGACAGGGGAACACCGGGGAGCTGTTTTTT
CDR3 protein: CASSLSPGQGNTGELFF

V gene: TRBV28
J gene: TRBJ2-3
clone size: many
D gene: TRBD2
CDR3 DNA: TGTGCCAGCAGTTTCTTTGGCGGGAGAACAGATACGCAGTATTTT
CDR3 protein: CASSFFGGRTDTQYF

V gene: TRBV29-1
J gene: TRBJ1-2
clone size: many
D gene: TRBD1
CDR3 DNA: TGCAGCGTTGAAACGGGACAGTCCTATGGCTACACCTTC
CDR3 protein: CSVETGQSYGYTF

V gene: TRBV27
J gene: TRBJ2-1
clone size: few
D gene: TRBD1
CDR3 DNA: TGTGCCAGTCGCGTCGGGACAGGGTGGAATGAGCAGTTCTTC
CDR3 protein: CASRVGTGWNEQFF

V gene: TRBV4-2
J gene: TRBJ2-2
clone size: NA
D gene: NA
CDR3 DNA: TGTGCCAGCAGCCAAGATAGGCGGCGAACCGGGGAGCTGTTTTTT
CDR3 protein: CASSQDRRRTGELFF

V gene: TRBV4-3
J gene: TRBJ2-4
clone size: NA
D gene: TRBD2
CDR3 DNA: TGCGCCAGCAGCCAGGAACTAGCGGGAGCCAAAAACATTCAGTACTTC
CDR3 protein: CASSQELAGAKNIQYF

V gene: TRBV20-1
J gene: TRBJ1-5
clone size: many
D gene: NA
CDR3 DNA: TGCAGTGCTAGAATGGGGGGGGCTAATCAGCCCCAGCATTTT
CDR3 protein: CSARMGGANQPQHF

V gene: TRBV4-2
J gene: TRBJ2-7
clone size: many
D gene: NA
CDR3 DNA: TGTGCCAGCAGCCCCCCTGACTCTTACGAGCAGTACTTC
CDR3 protein: CASSPPDSYEQYF

V gene: TRBV9
J gene: TRBJ1-1
clone size: few
D gene: NA
CDR3 DNA: TGTGCCAGCAGCAATGGAGGGGGGTCGAACACTGAAGCTTTCTTT
CDR3 protein: CASSNGGGSNTEAFF

V gene: TRBV1
J gene: TRBJ2-1
clone size: NA
D gene: NA
CDR3 DNA: TGTACCAGCAGCCGAGCCAGCGCCTCCTACAATGAGCAGTTCTTC
CDR3 protein: CTSSRASASYNEQFF

V gene: TRBV5-5
J gene: TRBJ1-5
clone size: few
D gene: NA
CDR3 DNA: TGTGCCAGCAGCTTGTCGTACTCGGCGGGTGGCAATCAGCCCCAGCATTTT
CDR3 protein: CASSLSYSAGGNQPQHF